This TCR beta chain derives from a study of cytomegalovirus exposure and HLA in healthy donors. Use of 60 Vbeta and 13 Jbeta primers characterized the PCR. Some clones are missing from TCRdb's copy, which holds only in-frame ones; the method was immunoSEQ multiplex PCR. The table includes under 200,000 clones, about 85% detected once. Trimming took 5 bases from V and 6 from J; bases not matched to a gene: 4. Germline V gene sequence: CDR1 SNHLY, CDR2 FYNNEI. The CDR3 covers 13 residues. This receptor was obtained from a woman aged 50 to 60 in good health and CMV-seropositive. The chain is built from TRBV2 and TRBJ2-7; 10 bases fit TRBD1. The sequencing sample was made of PBMCs. The CDR3 region has the DNA TGTGCCAGCAGTCTGGACAGGGGGGGCGAGCAGTACTTC. Its translation: CASSLDRGGEQYF.